The 23 T cell receptor beta chains given below trace back to one sample, sequenced in a study of shared clonotypes between healthy human individuals. The protocol was immunoSEQ multiplex PCR, while the TCRdb copy is restricted to in-frame clones and leaves out a portion. This table has a few million clones, around 94% appearing once. Sequenced material: naive CD4+ T cells sorted from blood. Subset described: CD45RA+ positively selected. Source of these receptors: a man aged 18-30 years in good health.

The V and J genes are TRBV6-6 and TRBJ1-6; D is ambiguous. V shed 5 bases and J shed 6 bases, with 11 bases lying between them. This CDR3 has 14 amino acids. Germline values: CDR1 MNHNY, CDR2 SVGAGI (reference sequence). CDR3 nucleotide sequence: TGTGCCAGCAGTAGGACGGTTCTTAATTCACCCCTCCACTTT. This translates into CASSRTVLNSPLHF.

This clone is a singleton in its sample. This chain connects TRBV29-1 to TRBJ2-2; D gene unclear. The CDR3 is 11 amino acids. In germline, CDR1 is SQVTM, CDR2 ANQGSEA. V gave up 4 bases and J gave up 6 bases, with 6 bases separating them. CDR3 amino acids: CSVGVPGELFF. In nucleotides, the CDR3 is TGCAGCGTTGGGGTTCCCGGGGAGCTGTTTTTT.

The chain joins TRBV13 to TRBJ2-3; 9 bases align to TRBD2. The germline V gene encodes CDR1 PRHDT and CDR2 FYEKMQ (reference sequence). The V segment lost 0 bases and the J segment 0 bases; nucleotides outside the gene matches: 1. CDR3 length equals 16 residues. The CDR3 region has the DNA TGTGCCAGCAGCTTAGGGGGACTAGCCAGCACAGATACGCAGTATTTT. The encoded protein is CASSLGGLASTDTQYF.

V usage is TRBV15 and J usage is TRBJ1-4, with D hard to call. The CDR3 totals 13 residues. V lost 5 bases and J 0 bases, leaving 4 bases between the germline ends. Germline-derived CDR1 and CDR2 are LNHNV and YYDKDF (reference sequence). The CDR3 is CATSLTTNEKLFF. For the CDR3, the DNA is TGTGCCACCAGCCTAACAACTAATGAAAAACTGTTTTTT. Full variable domain (rest looked up from reference TRBV15 and TRBJ1-4): DAMVIQNPRYQVTQFGKPVTLSCSQTLNHNVMYWYQQKSSQAPKLLFHYYDKDFNNEADTPDNFQSRRPNTSFCFLDIRSPGLGDTAMYLCATSLTTNEKLFFGSGTQLSVL.

V and J are TRBV29-1 and TRBJ2-5; tentatively, D is TRBD1 (5 bases). The CDR3 sequence is 11 residues long. V was cut by 1 base and J by 6 bases, with 6 bases left in between. Germline-derived CDR1 and CDR2 are SQVTM and ANQGSEA. Written as DNA, the CDR3 is TGCAGCGTTGAAGTGGGGCAGACCCAGTACTTC. Its translation is CSVEVGQTQYF.

This clone has a single count. The V call is TRBV15, the J call TRBJ2-5, with 9 bases aligning to TRBD2. CDR1 and CDR2 (germline): LNHNV, YYDKDF (reference sequence). This CDR3 has 16 amino acids. V lost 1 base and J lost 4; bases outside the gene matches: 7. CDR3 sequence reads: CATSRGFLAGRETQYF. The CDR3 DNA follows: TGTGCCACCAGCAGAGGTTTCCTAGCGGGGAGAGAGACCCAGTACTTC.

This chain connects TRBV30 to TRBJ1-2, with 7 bases identical to TRBD1. J was trimmed by 8 bases and V by 5 bases; bases with no gene match: 5. The CDR3 has 11 amino acids. From germline, CDR1 is GTSNPN and CDR2 SVGIG (reference sequence). CDR3 loop: CAWRTGVGYTF. The CDR3 coding sequence is TGTGCCTGGCGTACAGGGGTAGGCTACACCTTC.

The rearrangement links TRBV5-1 to TRBJ2-1; 7 bases map to TRBD1. Germline values: CDR1 SGHRS, CDR2 YFSETQ. V was pared by 4 bases and J by 4 bases, with 14 bases of the junction left unmatched. This CDR3 is 17 amino acids long. CDR3 coding DNA: TGCGCCAGCAGCCGCACCACTCCGGGACAGCCTTACAATGAGCAGTTCTTC. Protein: CASSRTTPGQPYNEQFF.

The chain carries TRBV13 and TRBJ2-1, with 7 positions matching TRBD1. The germline CDR1 and CDR2 sequences are PRHDT and FYEKMQ (reference sequence). The CDR3 is made up of 16 amino acids. Trimming took 1 base from V and 7 from J; bases not matched to a gene: 10. Written as DNA, the CDR3 is TGTGCCAGCAGCTTAGTAGGGCCAGGGGGATGGAATGAGCAGTTCTTC. It translates to CASSLVGPGGWNEQFF.

In this sample, this clone turned up once. Different DNA sequences within this sample yield the same CDR3. The rearrangement links TRBV11-2 to TRBJ2-1; no firm D call. Germline V lookup: CDR1 SGHAT, CDR2 FQNNGV. V shed 6 bases and J shed 8 bases, with 8 bases lying between them. The CDR3 covers 11 residues. The CDR3 spells CASSLSYEQFF. For the CDR3, the DNA is TGTGCCAGCAGTCTGAGTTATGAGCAGTTCTTC. The full variable domain, rest sourced from reference TRBV11-2 and TRBJ2-1, is EAGVAQSPRYKIIEKRQSVAFWCNPISGHATLYWYQQILGQGPKLLIQFQNNGVVDDSQLPKDRFSAERLKGVDSTLKIQPAKLEDSAVYLCASSLSYEQFFGPGTRLTVL.

Here the CDR3 reads CASRAAANTGELFF. CDR3 coding DNA: TGTGCCAGTCGGGCGGCCGCGAACACCGGGGAGCTGTTTTTT. This chain links TRBV2 with TRBJ2-2, with D uncertain. CDR1 SNHLY and CDR2 FYNNEI come from the germline V gene. The CDR3 runs to 14 residues. The V and J ends lost 9 bases and 0 bases respectively, with 11 bases between them.

The chain combines TRBV6-4 with TRBJ1-6; 8 bases align to TRBD1. This CDR3 comprises 14 residues. Germline-derived CDR1 and CDR2 are MRHNA and SNTAGT. Germline trimming cut 5 bases from V and 9 bases from J; bases unmatched to any gene: 6. The CDR3 DNA follows: TGTGCCAGCAGTTCAGGGGGCTGGGGTTCACCCCTCCACTTT. Protein: CASSSGGWGSPLHF.

CDR3 coding DNA: TGTGCCAGCAGCTTGGTTAGGGCTATTTCAGATACGCAGTATTTT. It encodes CASSLVRAISDTQYF. This rearrangement joins TRBV5-8 to TRBJ2-3; D is undetermined. The CDR3 is 15 residues long. CDR1 SGHTS and CDR2 YDEGEE come from the germline V gene. Trimming took 0 bases from V and 4 from J, leaving 12 bases between them.

This clone was recorded only once. CDR3 coding DNA: TGTGCCAGCAGCAAAGACAGGGGGTGGTTCGAGCAGTACTTC. It codes for CASSKDRGWFEQYF. The rearrangement uses TRBV21-1 and TRBJ2-7; the D call TRBD1 from the table was never checked on the DNA. TRBV21-1 is a pseudogene locus. CDR3 size: 14 residues.

Only one count was recorded for this clone. The rearrangement uses TRBV29-1 and TRBJ1-1; D may be TRBD1 (6 bases). Per the germline V gene, CDR1 is SQVTM and CDR2 is ANQGSEA. Between the trimmed V and J ends, which lost 4 bases and 4 bases, there was a span of 19 bases. The CDR3 extends over 15 amino acids. The CDR3 nucleotides read TGCAGCGTTGTATACACAGGACCAGGGGCCACTGAAGCTTTCTTT. Protein: CSVVYTGPGATEAFF.

The chain combines TRBV28 with TRBJ2-5; possibly TRBD2 for D (5 bases). The CDR3 extends over 13 amino acids. V lost 6 bases and J 5 bases, leaving 13 bases between the germline ends. Germline CDR1 is MDHEN and CDR2 is SYDVKM. The CDR3 spells CASSIEGPETQYF. CDR3 nucleotides: TGTGCCAGCAGCATTGAGGGCCCTGAGACCCAGTACTTC.

The rearrangement joins TRBV6-5 to TRBJ1-5; D ambiguous. V was shortened by 5 bases and J by 0 bases, with 11 bases between the two germline ends. There are 15 residues in the CDR3. Germline V gene sequence: CDR1 MNHEY, CDR2 SVGAGI. The CDR3 sequence is CASSHDGNSNQPQHF. The DNA for the CDR3 is TGTGCCAGCAGTCATGACGGTAATAGCAATCAGCCCCAGCATTTT.

The chain joins TRBV12-5 to TRBJ1-1; tentatively, D is TRBD1 (6 bases). Trimming removed 1 base from V and 1 base from J, with 10 bases in between. Germline-derived CDR1 and CDR2 are LGHNT and FRNRAP. The length of the CDR3 is 15 residues. CDR3 DNA sequence: TGTGCTAGTGGTTTGGCCTCGACAGGGAACACTGAAGCTTTCTTT. Amino acids: CASGLASTGNTEAFF.

This sequence joins TRBV28 and TRBJ1-1; the D is unclear. The CDR3 is made up of 14 amino acids. CDR1 and CDR2 from the germline V gene are MDHEN and SYDVKM. The V gene lost 5 bases and the J gene lost 0 bases, with 10 bases spanning the gap. The CDR3 bases are TGTGCCAGCAGTCCGACACGGGTGAACACTGAAGCTTTCTTT. Translated, it gives CASSPTRVNTEAFF. Together with reference TRBV28 and TRBJ1-1, the CDR3 gives the full variable domain: DVKVTQSSRYLVKRTGEKVFLECVQDMDHENMFWYRQDPGLGLRLIYFSYDVKMKEKGDIPEGYSVSREKKERFSLILESASTNQTSMYLCASSPTRVNTEAFFGQGTRLTVV.

This chain connects TRBV11-2 to TRBJ2-5; a possible D gene is TRBD2 (5 bases). This CDR3 has 14 residues. The ends were cut back, 2 bases at V and 5 bases at J, with 12 bases in the middle. CDR1 and CDR2 (germline): SGHAT, FQNNGV. CDR3 loop: CASSLNRGGETQYF. DNA of the CDR3: TGTGCCAGCAGCTTAAACCGGGGTGGGGAGACCCAGTACTTC.

The rearrangement uses TRBV13 and TRBJ2-7; TRBD1 agrees at 9 bases. Germline loops: CDR1 PRHDT, CDR2 FYEKMQ (reference sequence). V was pared by 5 bases and J by 6 bases, with 8 bases of the junction left unmatched. The CDR3 runs 14 residues. CDR3 sequence (DNA): TGTGCCAGCAGCGGCGGACAGGGGTCCGGCGAGCAGTACTTC. It encodes CASSGGQGSGEQYF.

The chain recombines TRBV21-1 with TRBJ1-5; the D call of TRBD1 is as the table states it, not checked on the DNA. TRBV21-1 is noted as a pseudogene. The CDR3 has 20 residues. CDR3 bases: TGTGCCAGCAGCAAAAAGTCCGGACAGTCTGTCGTTTTAGGCAATCAGCCCCAGCATTTT. Its protein is CASSKKSGQSVVLGNQPQHF.

This clone was seen just once. This chain's CDR3 is CASSLFSLTGELFF. CDR3 nucleotides: TGCGCCAGCAGCTTGTTTTCCCTGACCGGGGAGCTGTTTTTT. This rearrangement joins TRBV5-1 to TRBJ2-2; D ambiguous. Germline V gene data show CDR1 as SGHRS and CDR2 as YFSETQ. V was clipped by 1 base and J by 5 bases, with 9 bases between them. This CDR3 contains 14 residues.